Following are 29 T cell receptor beta chains from one sample sequenced in a study of blood T cell repertoires in COVID-19. The method was immunoSEQ multiplex PCR; TCRdb's version includes in-frame clones alone and lacks a portion of them. The sample gives roughly 250,000 clones, 87% of which show up once; 7.2% is in the top ten. Material for sequencing was peripheral blood. The receptors stem from a man aged 55 to 70 who had recovered from COVID-19.

The chain has TRBV3-1 (or the pseudogene TRBV3-2) and TRBJ2-4; perhaps TRBD2 as D (5 bases). The ends were cut back, 0 bases at V and 3 bases at J, with 15 bases in the middle. The CDR3 runs to 17 residues. CDR1 is LGHDT and CDR2 is YNNKEL in the germline V gene (reference sequence). CDR3 protein: CASSQDATGSLKNIQYF. CDR3 DNA: TGTGCCAGCAGCCAAGATGCAACGGGGAGTCTCAAAAACATTCAGTACTTC.

This chain uses TRBV5-1 with TRBJ2-5; D may be TRBD1 (7 bases). CDR3 length: 17 amino acids. CDR1 and CDR2 from the germline V gene are SGHRS and YFSETQ. V was clipped by 0 bases and J by 2 bases, with 17 bases between them. CDR3 nucleotides: TGCGCCAGCAGCTTGGGAAGGGGGCTAGCGCCTCAAGAGACCCAGTACTTC. It encodes CASSLGRGLAPQETQYF.

The rearrangement links TRBV6-5 to TRBJ2-7; D is undetermined. This CDR3 has 14 residues. Germline V gene lookup returns CDR1 MNHEY and CDR2 SVGAGI. The V and J ends lost 2 bases and 0 bases respectively, with 8 bases between them. CDR3 DNA: TGTGCCAGCAGTTACGTCGGTAGCTCCTACGAGCAGTACTTC. Amino acid sequence: CASSYVGSSYEQYF.

A few counts support this clone. This chain joins TRBV6-5 and TRBJ2-7, with 12 bases identical to TRBD1. CDR3 length equals 15 residues. Germline lookup yields CDR1 MNHEY and CDR2 SVGAGI. The J segment lost 4 bases and the V segment lost 6 bases, leaving 7 bases of the junction unmatched. The CDR3 region has the DNA TGTGCCAGCAGCAAAAAGGGACAGGGGGCGTACGAGCAGTACTTC. This gives the protein CASSKKGQGAYEQYF.

The rearrangement joins TRBV4-2 to TRBJ2-6; D possibly corresponds to TRBD1 (6 bases). V shed 3 bases and J shed 2 bases, with 14 bases lying between them. CDR1 is LGHNA and CDR2 is YNFKEQ in the germline V gene. The CDR3 runs 17 residues. In nucleotides, the CDR3 is TGTGCCAGCAGCCAGGGCAGGGGATCAGCTGGGGCCAACGTCCTGACTTTC. The encoded protein is CASSQGRGSAGANVLTF.

This clone is a singleton in its sample. The rearrangement uses TRBV2 and TRBJ2-1; possible D gene TRBD2, 6 bases. The CDR3 has 15 amino acids. Germline CDR1 reads SNHLY; CDR2 reads FYNNEI. The V end lost 4 bases, the J end lost 2 bases, and 12 bases lay between the germline ends. CDR3 loop: CASSGMGGPYNEQFF. As DNA, the CDR3 is TGTGCCAGCAGTGGGATGGGGGGTCCCTACAATGAGCAGTTCTTC.

V usage is TRBV27 and J usage is TRBJ2-7; D may be TRBD2 (6 bases). The germline V gene has CDR1 MNHEY and CDR2 SMNVEV (reference sequence). The germline V and J ends were trimmed by 0 bases and 4 bases, with 10 bases remaining between them. CDR3 length: 14 amino acids. CDR3 sequence reads: CASSLSAGTYEQYV. CDR3 sequence (DNA): TGTGCCAGCAGTTTATCGGCAGGGACTTACGAGCAGTACGTC.

The chain recombines TRBV2 with TRBJ1-5, with D uncertain. From germline, CDR1 is SNHLY and CDR2 FYNNEI. The germline V and J ends were trimmed by 7 bases and 2 bases, with 6 bases remaining between them. This CDR3 contains 12 residues. For the CDR3, the DNA is TGTGCCAGCATGGTAGGCAATCAGCCCCAGCATTTT. The encoded protein is CASMVGNQPQHF. The entire variable domain, with the rest obtained from reference TRBV2 and TRBJ1-5, is as follows: EPEVTQTPSHQVTQMGQEVILRCVPISNHLYFYWYRQILGQKVEFLVSFYNNEISEKSEIFDDQFSVERPDGSNFTLKIRSTKLEDSAMYFCASMVGNQPQHFGDGTRLSIL.

The V gene is TRBV18, the J gene TRBJ1-6; D remains unclear. This CDR3 is built from 14 residues. Germline values: CDR1 KGHSH, CDR2 LQKENI. V shed 3 bases and J shed 6 bases, with 9 bases lying between them. CDR3 in DNA: TGTGCCAGCTCACCTGGAGCAGTTAATTCACCCCTCCACTTT. Translated, it gives CASSPGAVNSPLHF.

The rearrangement uses TRBV19 and TRBJ1-6; 8 bases match TRBD1. Germline CDR1 reads LNHDA; CDR2 reads SQIVND (reference sequence). CDR3 length: 14 amino acids. After removal of 6 bases from V and 10 bases from J, the junction contained 8 bases not matched to a gene. The CDR3 is CASSSDRVRSPLHF. The CDR3 nucleotides read TGTGCCAGTAGCTCGGACAGGGTCAGGTCACCCCTCCACTTT.

The chain joins TRBV24-1 to TRBJ2-2; 7 positions match TRBD2. The CDR3 consists of 16 residues. V lost 3 bases and J lost 2; bases outside the gene matches: 5. The V gene's germline CDR1 is KGHDR and CDR2 SFDVKD. The CDR3 coding sequence is TGTGCCACCAGTGATGGGGGGGGTTCCAACACCGGGGAGCTGTTTTTT. It specifies CATSDGGGSNTGELFF.

The CDR3 loop is CASSSDRVRTDTQYF. The CDR3 nucleotides are TGCGCCAGCAGCTCCGACAGGGTCCGCACAGATACGCAGTATTTT. V is TRBV5-1 and J is TRBJ2-3, with TRBD1 identical over 7 bases. The CDR3 has 15 amino acids. The trim removed 3 bases at V and 1 base at J, leaving 5 bases unmatched. Germline values: CDR1 SGHRS, CDR2 YFSETQ.

The chain recombines TRBV28 with TRBJ1-5, with D perhaps TRBD1 (6 bases). This CDR3 is 14 amino acids long. V gave up 5 bases and J gave up 6 bases, with 14 bases separating them. Per germline, CDR1 MDHEN and CDR2 SYDVKM. In nucleotides, the CDR3 is TGTGCCAGCAGTCAAACAGGGAAGGGTCAGCCCCAGCATTTT. Its translation is CASSQTGKGQPQHF.

The chain has TRBV5-4 and TRBJ1-2, with 8 positions matching TRBD1. In germline, CDR1 is SGHNT, CDR2 YYREEE (reference sequence). The CDR3 is 13 residues long. Trimming took 3 bases from V and 2 from J; bases not matched to a gene: 0. CDR3: CASSWDRNYGYTF. CDR3 nucleotide sequence: TGTGCCAGCAGCTGGGACAGGAACTATGGCTACACCTTC.

In this sample, this clone turned up once. This rearrangement joins TRBV10-3 to TRBJ1-2, with 8 bases identical to TRBD1. Trimming at V came to 6 bases and at J to 1 base, leaving 1 base not matched to a gene. Germline V gene data show CDR1 as ENHRY and CDR2 as SYGVKD. There are 13 residues in the CDR3. CDR3 region: CAIRGQVNYGYTF. CDR3 coding DNA: TGTGCCATCAGGGGACAGGTTAACTATGGCTACACCTTC.

The chain's CDR3 is CASILAHTQYF. The CDR3 region has the DNA TGCGCCAGCATTTTAGCGCATACGCAGTATTTT. This chain uses TRBV10-1 with TRBJ2-3; the D gene is possibly TRBD2 (5 bases). Germline V lookup: CDR1 WNHNN, CDR2 SYGVQD (reference sequence). The V end was cut by 7 bases, the J end by 7 bases, with 9 bases between. CDR3 length: 11 amino acids.

The chain combines TRBV29-1 with TRBJ1-2, with TRBD1 matching 9 bases. Germline CDR1 is SQVTM and CDR2 is ANQGSEA. Trimming at V came to 3 bases and at J to 3 bases, leaving 5 bases not matched to a gene. This CDR3 has 14 amino acids. For the CDR3, the DNA is TGCAGCGTTGAGGGGGGACAGGGATACTATGGCTACACCTTC. Its protein product is CSVEGGQGYYGYTF.

The V and J genes are TRBV24-1 and TRBJ2-3; D might be TRBD2 (5 bases). This CDR3 region has 16 residues. V gave up 9 bases and J gave up 3 bases, with 21 bases separating them. Germline V lookup: CDR1 KGHDR, CDR2 SFDVKD. CDR3 sequence (DNA): TGTGCCACCGCCCCAAGCGAGCTAGCTTTAACAGATACGCAGTATTTT. Translating it yields CATAPSELALTDTQYF.

This rearrangement joins TRBV2 to TRBJ2-5; a weak D match, TRBD2 (6 bases). Germline lookup yields CDR1 SNHLY and CDR2 FYNNEI. The V gene lost 7 bases and the J gene lost 5 bases, with 17 bases spanning the gap. The CDR3 consists of 14 residues. CDR3 region: CASTLPTEGETQYF. Written as DNA, the CDR3 is TGTGCCAGCACCCTGCCGACGGAGGGGGAGACCCAGTACTTC.

This clone appeared a single time. The same CDR3 also results from other DNA sequences found in this sample. The chain links TRBV20-1 to TRBJ2-5, with D hard to call. CDR1 is DFQATT and CDR2 is SNEGSKA in the germline V gene (reference sequence). The CDR3 covers 11 residues. Trimming stripped 6 bases from V and 2 bases from J, with 7 bases between. The CDR3 coding sequence is TGCAGTGCAAGACAACAAGAGACCCAGTACTTC. Residues: CSARQQETQYF.

The chain couples TRBV19 to TRBJ2-3; TRBD1 is a possible D gene (6 bases). The CDR3 consists of 14 residues. V lost 7 bases and J lost 2, with 13 bases in between. CDR1 and CDR2 from the germline V gene are LNHDA and SQIVND (reference sequence). In nucleotides, the CDR3 is TGTGCCAGTACTCAGGGGTGGGTCACAGATACGCAGTATTTT. Encoded protein: CASTQGWVTDTQYF.

Only a few counts were recorded for this clone. This chain connects TRBV27 to TRBJ2-3; 8 bases align to TRBD1. The germline CDR1 and CDR2 sequences are MNHEY and SMNVEV (reference sequence). Trimming cost V 6 bases and J 7 bases; bases outside gene matches: 9. The CDR3 is made up of 14 amino acids. CDR3 region: CASRPQGGVNTQYF. CDR3 sequence (DNA): TGTGCCAGCAGACCACAGGGGGGAGTGAATACGCAGTATTTT.

This sequence joins TRBV7-8 and TRBJ1-5, with 11 bases identical to TRBD1. Germline values: CDR1 SGHVS, CDR2 FQNEAQ. The CDR3 extends over 12 amino acids. V shed 5 bases and J 14 bases; nucleotides not matched to a gene: 5. CDR3 coding DNA: TGTGCCAGCAGCCAAGGACAGGGGGCCGAGCATTTT. Amino acids: CASSQGQGAEHF.

The V gene is TRBV7-9, the J gene TRBJ1-1; 7 positions match TRBD1. Germline V gene lookup returns CDR1 SEHNR and CDR2 FQNEAQ (reference sequence). V lost 5 bases and J lost 0; bases outside the gene matches: 6. The CDR3 spans 15 residues. The DNA for the CDR3 is TGTGCCAGCAGCGACTCCGGGACAGTGAACACTGAAGCTTTCTTT. Its translation is CASSDSGTVNTEAFF. Based on the CDR3 plus reference TRBV7-9 and TRBJ1-1, the full variable domain is DTGVSQNPRHKITKRGQNVTFRCDPISEHNRLYWYRQTLGQGPEFLTYFQNEAQLEKSRLLSDRFSAERPKGSFSTLEIQRTEQGDSAMYLCASSDSGTVNTEAFFGQGTRLTVV.

The V and J genes are TRBV3-1 (or the pseudogene TRBV3-2) and TRBJ1-6, with a tentative D call TRBD1 (5 bases). The CDR3 consists of 14 residues. Deletions cut 1 base from V and 9 bases from J, with 10 bases between. From germline, CDR1 is LGHDT and CDR2 YNNKEL (reference sequence). Here the CDR3 DNA reads TGTGCCAGCAGCCAAGGGGGGGAGAGTTCACCCCTCCACTTT. It yields the protein CASSQGGESSPLHF.

The chain is built from TRBV11-2 and TRBJ2-1; TRBD2 matches 8 bases. V was pared by 3 bases and J by 7 bases, with 8 bases of the junction left unmatched. The CDR3 is 15 residues long. Germline loops: CDR1 SGHAT, CDR2 FQNNGV. The CDR3 is CASSFTGGLGNEQFF. In DNA, the CDR3 is TGTGCCAGCAGCTTTACGGGGGGGCTAGGTAATGAGCAGTTCTTC.

V gene TRBV19 combines with J gene TRBJ2-5, with TRBD1 matching over 10 bases. This CDR3 has 15 residues. V was pared by 7 bases and J by 3 bases, with 8 bases of the junction left unmatched. Germline V CDR1 and CDR2: LNHDA, SQIVND (reference sequence). The CDR3 protein is CASTARDRGKETQYF. In DNA form, the CDR3 reads TGTGCCAGTACAGCCCGGGACAGGGGAAAAGAGACCCAGTACTTC.

The chain combines TRBV14 with TRBJ1-1; D unclear. Germline V gene data show CDR1 as SGHDN and CDR2 as FVKESK. V was clipped by 5 bases and J by 5 bases, with 12 bases between them. This CDR3 comprises 13 residues. The CDR3 bases are TGTGCCAGCAGCTACTACGTTGAGACTGAAGCTTTCTTT. As protein: CASSYYVETEAFF.

The chain has TRBV9 and TRBJ2-7; TRBD1 matches at 7 bases. The CDR3 has 13 amino acids. Trimming at V came to 4 bases and at J to 3 bases, leaving 4 bases not matched to a gene. Per germline, CDR1 SGDLS and CDR2 YYNGEE. The CDR3, as DNA: TGTGCCAGCAGCTCGGGACAGTTCTACGAGCAGTACTTC. Protein: CASSSGQFYEQYF.